These 30 T cell receptor beta chains were all obtained from the same sample, sequenced in a study of cytomegalovirus exposure and HLA in healthy donors. The PCR employed 60 Vbeta primers together with 13 Jbeta primers. Method: immunoSEQ multiplex PCR; TCRdb's copy keeps in-frame clones and lacks some. Among under 110,000 clones listed, roughly four fifths were seen once. Input material: PBMCs. The receptors stem from a man aged 50 to 59 in good health and CMV-seronegative.

This clone was detected only a few times. The chain is built from TRBV7-9 and TRBJ1-2; D uncertain. V was shortened by 5 bases and J by 9 bases, with 22 bases between the two germline ends. In germline, CDR1 is SEHNR, CDR2 FQNEAQ (reference sequence). This CDR3 has 15 residues. CDR3 bases: TGTGCCAGCAGCCCCACCCGGACGGAGGGTATGAGCTACACCTTC. It translates to CASSPTRTEGMSYTF. Supplemented by reference TRBV7-9 and TRBJ1-2, the full variable domain reads DTGVSQNPRHKITKRGQNVTFRCDPISEHNRLYWYRQTLGQGPEFLTYFQNEAQLEKSRLLSDRFSAERPKGSFSTLEIQRTEQGDSAMYLCASSPTRTEGMSYTFGSGTRLTVV.

For this clone: Other DNA sequences in the same sample also yield this CDR3. The chain uses TRBV11-2 and TRBJ1-5; 10 positions match TRBD1. CDR3 length: 13 residues. Trimming took 3 bases from V and 7 from J; bases not matched to a gene: 0. Germline-derived CDR1 and CDR2 are SGHAT and FQNNGV. CDR3: CASSLDRGQPQHF. The CDR3 coding sequence is TGTGCCAGCAGCTTGGACAGGGGGCAGCCCCAGCATTTT.

V is TRBV7-8 and J is TRBJ2-5, with unresolved D. The CDR3 totals 14 residues. Germline CDR1 and CDR2: SGHVS and FQNEAQ. V lost 4 bases to trimming and J lost 3 bases, with 12 bases between them. CDR3 protein: CASSSHTLKETQYF. CDR3 nucleotides: TGTGCCAGCAGCTCCCACACGCTTAAAGAGACCCAGTACTTC.

The chain is built from TRBV5-8 and TRBJ2-3, with D tentatively TRBD2 (6 bases). Germline CDR1 SGHTS, CDR2 YDEGEE. CDR3 length equals 14 residues. Deletions cut 5 bases from V and 2 bases from J, with 12 bases between. CDR3 coding DNA: TGTGCCAGCAGTTTCGGGACTGTCACAGATACGCAGTATTTT. Amino acid sequence: CASSFGTVTDTQYF.

V is TRBV27 and J is TRBJ2-2, with D maybe TRBD2 (5 bases). The V gene lost 5 bases and the J gene lost 0 bases, with 7 bases spanning the gap. Germline CDR1 reads MNHEY; CDR2 reads SMNVEV (reference sequence). The length of the CDR3 is 14 residues. The DNA for the CDR3 is TGTGCCAGCAGTCGGGGTGCGAACACCGGGGAGCTGTTTTTT. Its protein product is CASSRGANTGELFF.

This clone was found a few times. The V and J genes are TRBV14 and TRBJ1-6, with a tentative D call TRBD1 (6 bases). Deletions cut 6 bases from V and 0 bases from J, with 15 bases between. The CDR3 has 17 amino acids. Germline CDR1 reads SGHDN; CDR2 reads FVKESK. The CDR3 bases are TGTGCCAGCAGAAGAGGGGGAATAAGCTCCTATAATTCACCCCTCCACTTT. Translation gives CASRRGGISSYNSPLHF.

This sequence joins TRBV19 and TRBJ2-7; 8 bases are a match to TRBD2. The CDR3 length is 16 residues. Germline V lookup: CDR1 LNHDA, CDR2 SQIVND (reference sequence). After removal of 6 bases from V and 3 bases from J, the junction contained 13 bases not matched to a gene. CDR3 nucleotide sequence: TGTGCCAGTAGGGGACGATTGAGCGGGGGAGTCTACGAGCAGTACTTC. Its protein product is CASRGRLSGGVYEQYF.

The chain has TRBV13 and TRBJ2-2, with D possibly matching TRBD2 (5 bases). Trimming took 0 bases from V and 2 from J, leaving 7 bases between them. Germline assignment: CDR1 PRHDT and CDR2 FYEKMQ (reference sequence). CDR3 length: 15 residues. CDR3 sequence: CASSLGGVNTGELFF. The CDR3 DNA follows: TGTGCCAGCAGCTTAGGCGGGGTAAACACCGGGGAGCTGTTTTTT.

The rearrangement links TRBV4-3 to TRBJ2-2, with a tentative D call TRBD2 (6 bases). The germline V gene encodes CDR1 LGHNA and CDR2 YSLEER. Trimming removed 0 bases from V and 6 bases from J, with 11 bases in between. The CDR3 is 15 amino acids. CDR3 bases: TGCGCCAGCAGCCAAGATTATGGGGAGGCCGGGGAGCTGTTTTTT. Translation gives CASSQDYGEAGELFF.

The chain has TRBV2 and TRBJ1-5; no firm D call. Germline V gene sequence: CDR1 SNHLY, CDR2 FYNNEI. V lost 6 bases, J lost 3 bases, and 12 bases lay in between. The CDR3 runs to 14 residues. CDR3 sequence reads: CASSADGDNQPQHF. The CDR3 DNA reads TGTGCCAGCAGCGCGGACGGGGACAATCAGCCCCAGCATTTT. Complete variable domain (other parts from reference TRBV2 and TRBJ1-5): EPEVTQTPSHQVTQMGQEVILRCVPISNHLYFYWYRQILGQKVEFLVSFYNNEISEKSEIFDDQFSVERPDGSNFTLKIRSTKLEDSAMYFCASSADGDNQPQHFGDGTRLSIL.

The chain carries TRBV13 and TRBJ1-6; 7 positions match TRBD1. Germline assignment: CDR1 PRHDT and CDR2 FYEKMQ (reference sequence). Losses at the gene ends were 5 bases for V and 4 bases for J; bases not matched to a gene: 11. This CDR3 has 17 residues. The CDR3 nucleotides read TGTGCCAGCAGCCCTAGACAGGGCGGGATTTATAATTCACCCCTCCACTTT. This encodes CASSPRQGGIYNSPLHF.

This clone was seen a single time. The V gene is TRBV11-2, the J gene TRBJ1-1; D may be TRBD1 (5 bases). This CDR3 contains 13 residues. V shed 5 bases and J shed 5 bases, with 12 bases lying between them. Germline assignment: CDR1 SGHAT and CDR2 FQNNGV. CDR3 sequence reads: CASSAGGSTEAFF. CDR3 in DNA: TGTGCCAGCAGCGCCGGGGGGAGTACTGAAGCTTTCTTT.

This clone was recorded once. V is TRBV19 and J is TRBJ2-7, with D possibly being TRBD2 (5 bases). This CDR3 spans 15 amino acids. V lost 6 bases to trimming and J lost 2 bases, with 17 bases between them. Germline V gives CDR1 LNHDA, CDR2 SQIVND (reference sequence). CDR3: CASSLGRGQTYEQYF. CDR3 sequence (DNA): TGTGCCAGTAGCCTCGGACGCGGGCAGACCTACGAGCAGTACTTC. The full variable domain, in which reference TRBV19 and TRBJ2-7 provide the parts outside the CDR3, is DGGITQSPKYLFRKEGQNVTLSCEQNLNHDAMYWYRQDPGQGLRLIYYSQIVNDFQKGDIAEGYSVSREKKESFPLTVTSAQKNPTAFYLCASSLGRGQTYEQYFGPGTRLTVT.

V is TRBV7-6 and J is TRBJ2-7; 14 positions match TRBD2. V gave up 8 bases and J gave up 3 bases; unmatched junction bases: 3. This CDR3 is 14 amino acids long. Germline CDR1 SGHVS, CDR2 FNYEAQ. The CDR3 region is CASSGTSGSYEQYF. The CDR3 coding sequence is TGTGCCAGCTCTGGGACTAGCGGGAGCTACGAGCAGTACTTC.

This clone has just a few counts. The chain employs TRBV7-9 and TRBJ2-1; 11 bases line up with TRBD2. The trim removed 5 bases at V and 0 bases at J, leaving 12 bases unmatched. This CDR3 has 19 amino acids. CDR1 is SEHNR, CDR2 FQNEAQ, per germline (reference sequence). For the CDR3, the DNA is TGTGCCAGCAGCACCGTAGCGGGGGGGTCGGTAGGCTCCTACAATGAGCAGTTCTTC. This translates into CASSTVAGGSVGSYNEQFF.

The genes are TRBV5-1 and TRBJ2-2, with D tentatively TRBD2 (6 bases). Germline values: CDR1 SGHRS, CDR2 YFSETQ. V lost 0 bases, J lost 2 bases, and 8 bases lay in between. The CDR3 contains 15 residues. The CDR3 nucleotides are TGCGCCAGCAGCTTGGCTAGCGTAAACACCGGGGAGCTGTTTTTT. This encodes CASSLASVNTGELFF.

The V and J genes are TRBV28 and TRBJ2-1; TRBD1 might be the D (6 bases). CDR1 and CDR2 from the germline V gene are MDHEN and SYDVKM. This CDR3 region has 16 residues. V was cut by 6 bases and J by 0 bases, with 15 bases left in between. The CDR3 spells CASSSGTGSSYNEQFF. The CDR3 DNA is TGTGCCAGCAGCAGTGGAACAGGGAGCTCCTACAATGAGCAGTTCTTC.

The rearrangement joins TRBV5-1 to TRBJ1-1, with TRBD1 identical over 7 bases. The V segment lost 3 bases and the J segment 7 bases; nucleotides outside the gene matches: 12. The CDR3 contains 15 residues. Per the germline V gene, CDR1 is SGHRS and CDR2 is YFSETQ. The CDR3 DNA reads as TGCGCCAGCAGCTGGGGACAGCCGGGGGCAGGTGAAGCTTTCTTT. Amino acid sequence: CASSWGQPGAGEAFF.

J is TRBJ2-7 and V is TRBV18, with TRBD2 as a possible D gene (5 bases). The CDR3 consists of 14 residues. V lost 6 bases and J lost 4, with 16 bases in between. Per the germline V gene, CDR1 is KGHSH and CDR2 is LQKENI. The CDR3 DNA sequence: TGTGCCAGCTCTACCCCCGGGATATCGTACGAGCAGTACTTC. Protein: CASSTPGISYEQYF.

This chain uses TRBV4-3 with TRBJ1-1; D may be TRBD1 (5 bases). The CDR3 has 15 amino acids. CDR1 and CDR2 (germline): LGHNA, YSLEER. The germline V and J ends were trimmed by 0 bases and 5 bases, with 13 bases remaining between them. CDR3 residues: CASSQDDQAGTEAFF. Written as DNA, the CDR3 is TGCGCCAGCAGCCAAGATGATCAGGCAGGGACTGAAGCTTTCTTT.

The rearrangement links TRBV7-9 to TRBJ1-2; perhaps TRBD1 as D (6 bases). V lost 4 bases, J lost 4 bases, and 16 bases lay in between. The CDR3 consists of 15 residues. Germline V gene lookup returns CDR1 SEHNR and CDR2 FQNEAQ (reference sequence). This chain's CDR3 is CASSSAGGAGYGYTF. The CDR3, as DNA: TGTGCCAGCAGCTCTGCCGGGGGGGCAGGCTATGGCTACACCTTC.

Written as DNA, the CDR3 is TGTGCCAGTAGTAGACAGGGAATCAGTCAGCCCCAGCATTTT. It encodes CASSRQGISQPQHF. The rearrangement uses TRBV19 and TRBJ1-5, with 7 bases lining up with TRBD1. The V and J ends lost 4 bases and 6 bases, in that order; junction bases with no gene match: 6. The CDR3 runs to 14 residues. CDR1 and CDR2 from the germline V gene are LNHDA and SQIVND (reference sequence).

This clone showed up just once. This chain uses TRBV7-2 with TRBJ1-1; no definite D call. Trimming pared 11 bases from V and 1 base from J, leaving 8 bases between. The CDR3 loop spans 11 amino acids. CDR1 and CDR2 from the germline V gene are SGHTA and FQGNSA. DNA for the CDR3: TGTGCCGAGGGCAGGAACACTGAAGCTTTCTTT. Amino acids: CAEGRNTEAFF.

The gene calls are TRBV28 and TRBJ1-1; TRBD1 is a possible D gene (5 bases). The germline V gene encodes CDR1 MDHEN and CDR2 SYDVKM. The CDR3 has 14 amino acids. V gave up 5 bases and J gave up 4 bases, with 14 bases separating them. The CDR3 region is CASSPAGEVTEAFF. DNA for the CDR3: TGTGCCAGCAGTCCCGCGGGGGAGGTCACTGAAGCTTTCTTT.

V and J are TRBV7-2 and TRBJ1-3; 7 bases agree with TRBD1. CDR3 length equals 15 residues. Germline V gene sequence: CDR1 SGHTA, CDR2 FQGNSA. V trimming: 4 bases; J trimming: 1 base; junction bases outside the gene matches: 4. CDR3: CASSSVQGSGNTIYF. The CDR3 nucleotides read TGTGCCAGCAGCTCGGTACAGGGGTCTGGAAACACCATATATTTT.

The gene calls are TRBV7-2 and TRBJ2-1, with 9 positions matching TRBD2. Germline trimming cut 4 bases from V and 6 bases from J; bases unmatched to any gene: 10. Germline lookup yields CDR1 SGHTA and CDR2 FQGNSA. The length of the CDR3 is 16 residues. CDR3 amino acids: CASSWLAGIVGNEQFF. The CDR3 coding sequence is TGTGCCAGCAGCTGGCTAGCGGGGATCGTCGGCAATGAGCAGTTCTTC.

Of note for this clone: The same CDR3 arises from other DNA sequences in this sample as well. The chain employs TRBV5-4 and TRBJ2-5; 8 bases match TRBD2. Per the germline V gene, CDR1 is SGHNT and CDR2 is YYREEE (reference sequence). Unmatched junction bases numbered 0, after V lost 2 bases and J lost 3 bases. This CDR3 contains 13 residues. The CDR3 region has the DNA TGTGCCAGCAGCTTTAGCGGGGAAGAGACCCAGTACTTC. Translation: CASSFSGEETQYF.

The chain is built from TRBV5-1 and TRBJ2-2, with 7 bases that match TRBD2. From germline, CDR1 is SGHRS and CDR2 YFSETQ. The CDR3 loop spans 14 amino acids. The junction had 10 bases not matched to a gene; V was cut back by 4 bases and J by 10 bases. In nucleotides, the CDR3 is TGCGCCAGCAGCGGGGGGGACGTACGGGAGGAGCTGTTTTTT. It yields the protein CASSGGDVREELFF.

V and J are TRBV15 and TRBJ1-4, with a possible D match to TRBD1 (6 bases). V was trimmed by 3 bases and J by 1 base, leaving 12 bases between them. This CDR3 contains 16 residues. CDR1 and CDR2 (germline): LNHNV, YYDKDF (reference sequence). CDR3 sequence reads: CATSSEAQGTNEKLFF. The DNA for the CDR3 is TGTGCCACCAGCAGTGAAGCACAGGGAACTAATGAAAAACTGTTTTTT.

This chain uses TRBV6-4 with TRBJ2-1; D call uncertain. The CDR3 has 14 residues. Germline V gene data show CDR1 as MRHNA and CDR2 as SNTAGT. The germline V and J ends were trimmed by 6 bases and 0 bases, with 9 bases remaining between them. CDR3 coding DNA: TGTGCCAGCAGCGAGGTGCACTCCTACAATGAGCAGTTCTTC. The encoded protein is CASSEVHSYNEQFF.